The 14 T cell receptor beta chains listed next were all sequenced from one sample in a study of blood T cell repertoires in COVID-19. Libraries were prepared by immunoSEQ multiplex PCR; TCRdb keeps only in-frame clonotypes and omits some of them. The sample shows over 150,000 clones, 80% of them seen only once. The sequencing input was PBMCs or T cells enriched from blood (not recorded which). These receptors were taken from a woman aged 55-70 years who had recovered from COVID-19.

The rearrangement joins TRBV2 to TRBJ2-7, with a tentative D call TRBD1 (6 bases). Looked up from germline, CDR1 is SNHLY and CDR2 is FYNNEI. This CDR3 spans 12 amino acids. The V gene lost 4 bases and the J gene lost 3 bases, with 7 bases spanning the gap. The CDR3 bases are TGTGCCAGCAGTGGGACAGTCTACGAGCAGTACTTC. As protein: CASSGTVYEQYF.

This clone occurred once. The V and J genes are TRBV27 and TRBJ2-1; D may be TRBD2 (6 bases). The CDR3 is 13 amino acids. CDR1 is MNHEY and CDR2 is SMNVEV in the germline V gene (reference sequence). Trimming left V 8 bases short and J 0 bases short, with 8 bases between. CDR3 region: CASGGSSYNEQFF. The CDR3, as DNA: TGTGCCAGCGGGGGGAGCTCCTACAATGAGCAGTTCTTC.

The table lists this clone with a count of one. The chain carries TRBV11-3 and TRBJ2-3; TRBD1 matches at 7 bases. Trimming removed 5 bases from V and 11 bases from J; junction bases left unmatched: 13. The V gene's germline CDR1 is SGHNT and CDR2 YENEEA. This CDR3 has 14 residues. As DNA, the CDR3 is TGTGCCAGCAGCGAGAGTAGGACAGGTAGTAAGCAGTATTTT. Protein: CASSESRTGSKQYF.

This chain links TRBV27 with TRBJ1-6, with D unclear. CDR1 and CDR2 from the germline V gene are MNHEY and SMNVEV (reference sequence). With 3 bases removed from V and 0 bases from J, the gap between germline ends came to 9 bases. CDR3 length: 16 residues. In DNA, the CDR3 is TGTGCCAGCAGTTTCGGTGCAGGCTCCTATAATTCACCCCTCCACTTT. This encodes CASSFGAGSYNSPLHF.

CDR3 bases: TGTGCCAGCAGCCCTACAGGTTACACTGAAGCTTTCTTT. Protein sequence: CASSPTGYTEAFF. V usage is TRBV13 and J usage is TRBJ1-1; tentative D call: TRBD1 (5 bases). CDR1 and CDR2 from the germline V gene are PRHDT and FYEKMQ (reference sequence). The CDR3 spans 13 residues. V lost 5 bases, J lost 3 bases, and 10 bases lay in between.

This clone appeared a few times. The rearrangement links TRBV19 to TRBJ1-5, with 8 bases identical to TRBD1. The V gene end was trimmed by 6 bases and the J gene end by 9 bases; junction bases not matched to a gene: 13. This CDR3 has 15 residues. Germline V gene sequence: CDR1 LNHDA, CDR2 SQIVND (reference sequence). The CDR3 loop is CASRAGTGGWGPQHF. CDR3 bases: TGTGCCAGTAGAGCCGGGACAGGCGGCTGGGGGCCCCAGCATTTT.

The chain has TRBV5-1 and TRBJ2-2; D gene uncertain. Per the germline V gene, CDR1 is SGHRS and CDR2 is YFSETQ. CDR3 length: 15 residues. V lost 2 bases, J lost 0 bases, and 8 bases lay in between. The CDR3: CASSLEVSNTGELFF. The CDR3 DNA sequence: TGCGCCAGCAGCTTAGAGGTCTCGAACACCGGGGAGCTGTTTTTT. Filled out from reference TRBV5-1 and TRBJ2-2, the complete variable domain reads KAGVTQTPRYLIKTRGQQVTLSCSPISGHRSVSWYQQTPGQGLQFLFEYFSETQRNKGNFPGRFSGRQFSNSRSEMNVSTLELGDSALYLCASSLEVSNTGELFFGEGSRLTVL.

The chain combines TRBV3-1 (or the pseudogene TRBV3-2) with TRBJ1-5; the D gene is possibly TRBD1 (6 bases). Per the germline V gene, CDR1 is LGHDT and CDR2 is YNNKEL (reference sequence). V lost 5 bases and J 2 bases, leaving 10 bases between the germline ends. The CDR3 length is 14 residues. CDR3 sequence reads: CASSKSGGNQPQHF. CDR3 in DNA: TGTGCCAGCAGCAAATCAGGGGGCAATCAGCCCCAGCATTTT.

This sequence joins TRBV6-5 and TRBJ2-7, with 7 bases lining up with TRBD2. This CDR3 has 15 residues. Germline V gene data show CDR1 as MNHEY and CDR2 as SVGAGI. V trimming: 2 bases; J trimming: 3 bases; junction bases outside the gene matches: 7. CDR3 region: CASSYRSGTGYEQYF. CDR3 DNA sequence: TGTGCCAGCAGTTACAGAAGCGGGACTGGCTACGAGCAGTACTTC.

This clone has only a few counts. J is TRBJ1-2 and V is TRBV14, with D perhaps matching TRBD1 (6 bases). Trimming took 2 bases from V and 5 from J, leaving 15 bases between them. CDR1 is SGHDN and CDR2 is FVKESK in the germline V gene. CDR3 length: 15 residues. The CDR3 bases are TGTGCCAGCAGCCAAAACAGGGCTCAGGGGTATGGCTACACCTTC. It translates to CASSQNRAQGYGYTF. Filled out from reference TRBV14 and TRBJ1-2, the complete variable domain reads EAGVTQFPSHSVIEKGQTVTLRCDPISGHDNLYWYRRVMGKEIKFLLHFVKESKQDESGMPNNRFLAERTGGTYSTLKVQPAELEDSGVYFCASSQNRAQGYGYTFGSGTRLTVV.

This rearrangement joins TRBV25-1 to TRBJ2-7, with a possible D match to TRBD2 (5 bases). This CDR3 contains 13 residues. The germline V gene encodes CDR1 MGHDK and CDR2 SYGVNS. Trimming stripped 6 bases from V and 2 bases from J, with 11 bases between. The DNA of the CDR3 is TGTGCCAGCAGCGGAGACGGGGCCTACGAGCAGTACTTC. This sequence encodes CASSGDGAYEQYF.

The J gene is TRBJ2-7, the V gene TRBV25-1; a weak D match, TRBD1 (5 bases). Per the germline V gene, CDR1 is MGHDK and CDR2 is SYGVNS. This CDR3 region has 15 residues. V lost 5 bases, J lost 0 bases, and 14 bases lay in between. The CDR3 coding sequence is TGTGCCAGCAGTCGTTCAGGGTTACTCTCCTACGAGCAGTACTTC. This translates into CASSRSGLLSYEQYF.

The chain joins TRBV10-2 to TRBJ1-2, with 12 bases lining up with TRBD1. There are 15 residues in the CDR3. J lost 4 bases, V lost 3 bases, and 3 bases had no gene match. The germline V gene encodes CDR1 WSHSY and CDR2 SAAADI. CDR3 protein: CASSDGTGGRYGYTF. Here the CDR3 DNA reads TGCGCCAGCAGTGACGGGACAGGGGGCCGCTATGGCTACACCTTC.

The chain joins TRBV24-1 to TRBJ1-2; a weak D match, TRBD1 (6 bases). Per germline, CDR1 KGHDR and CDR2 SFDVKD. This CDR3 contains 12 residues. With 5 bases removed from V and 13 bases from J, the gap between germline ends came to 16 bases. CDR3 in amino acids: CATSAGTQGITF. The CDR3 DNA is TGTGCCACCAGTGCCGGGACACAGGGCATCACCTTC.